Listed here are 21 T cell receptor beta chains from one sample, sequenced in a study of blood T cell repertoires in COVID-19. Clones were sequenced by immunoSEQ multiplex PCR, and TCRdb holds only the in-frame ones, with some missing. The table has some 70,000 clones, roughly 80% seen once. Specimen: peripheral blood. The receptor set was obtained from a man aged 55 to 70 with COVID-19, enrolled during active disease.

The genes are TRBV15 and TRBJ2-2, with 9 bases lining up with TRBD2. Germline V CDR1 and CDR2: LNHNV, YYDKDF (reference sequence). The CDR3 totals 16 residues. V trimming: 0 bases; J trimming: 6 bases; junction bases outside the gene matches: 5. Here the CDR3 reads CATSRDRAGGPGELFF. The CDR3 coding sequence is TGTGCCACCAGCAGAGATCGAGCGGGAGGCCCCGGGGAGCTGTTTTTT.

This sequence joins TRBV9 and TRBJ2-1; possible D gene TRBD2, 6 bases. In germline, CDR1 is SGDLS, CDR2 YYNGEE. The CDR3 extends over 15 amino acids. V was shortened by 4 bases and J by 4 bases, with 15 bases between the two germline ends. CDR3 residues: CASSPRLGDYNEQFF. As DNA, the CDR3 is TGTGCCAGCAGCCCGCGACTAGGGGATTACAATGAGCAGTTCTTC.

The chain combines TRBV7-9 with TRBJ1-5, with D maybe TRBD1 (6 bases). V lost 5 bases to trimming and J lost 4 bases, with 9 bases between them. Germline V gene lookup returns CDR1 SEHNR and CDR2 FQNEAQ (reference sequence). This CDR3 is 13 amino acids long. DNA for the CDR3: TGTGCCAGCAGCGTACAGGGAAATCAGCCCCAGCATTTT. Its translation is CASSVQGNQPQHF.

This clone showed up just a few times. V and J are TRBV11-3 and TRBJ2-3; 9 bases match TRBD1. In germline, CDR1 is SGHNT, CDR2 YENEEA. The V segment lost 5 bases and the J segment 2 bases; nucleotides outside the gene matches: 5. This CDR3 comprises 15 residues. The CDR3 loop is CASSRWTGDTDTQYF. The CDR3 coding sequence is TGTGCCAGCAGCCGCTGGACAGGGGACACAGATACGCAGTATTTT.

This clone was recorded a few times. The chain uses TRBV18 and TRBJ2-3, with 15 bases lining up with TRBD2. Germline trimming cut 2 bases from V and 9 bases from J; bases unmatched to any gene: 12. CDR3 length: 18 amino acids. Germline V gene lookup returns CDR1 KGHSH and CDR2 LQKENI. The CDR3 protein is CASSPRQGNGLAGGTQYF. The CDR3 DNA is TGTGCCAGCTCACCAAGGCAGGGAAATGGACTAGCGGGAGGGACGCAGTATTTT.

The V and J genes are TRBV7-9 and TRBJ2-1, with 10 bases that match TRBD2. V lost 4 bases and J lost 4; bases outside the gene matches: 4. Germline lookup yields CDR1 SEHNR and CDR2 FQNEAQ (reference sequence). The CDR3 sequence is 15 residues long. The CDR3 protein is CASSSQTSGYNEQFF. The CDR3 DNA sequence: TGTGCCAGCAGCTCCCAGACTAGCGGGTACAATGAGCAGTTCTTC.

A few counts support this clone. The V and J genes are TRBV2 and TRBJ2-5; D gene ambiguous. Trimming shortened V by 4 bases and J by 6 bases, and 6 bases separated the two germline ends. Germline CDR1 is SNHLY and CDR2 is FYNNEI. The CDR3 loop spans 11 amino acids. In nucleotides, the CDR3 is TGTGCCAGCAGTGGAGAGAAGACCCAGTACTTC. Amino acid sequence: CASSGEKTQYF.

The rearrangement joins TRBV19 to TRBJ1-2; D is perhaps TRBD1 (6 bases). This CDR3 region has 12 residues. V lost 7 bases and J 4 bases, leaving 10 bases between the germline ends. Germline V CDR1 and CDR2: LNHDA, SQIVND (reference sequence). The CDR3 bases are TGTGCCAGTACCTCGACAGGCTATGGCTACACCTTC. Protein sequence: CASTSTGYGYTF. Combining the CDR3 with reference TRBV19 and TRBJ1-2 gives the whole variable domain DGGITQSPKYLFRKEGQNVTLSCEQNLNHDAMYWYRQDPGQGLRLIYYSQIVNDFQKGDIAEGYSVSREKKESFPLTVTSAQKNPTAFYLCASTSTGYGYTFGSGTRLTVV.

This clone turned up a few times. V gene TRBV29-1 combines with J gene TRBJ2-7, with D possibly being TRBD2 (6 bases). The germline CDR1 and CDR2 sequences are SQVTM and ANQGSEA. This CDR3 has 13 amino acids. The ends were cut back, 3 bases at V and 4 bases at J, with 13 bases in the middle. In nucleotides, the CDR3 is TGCAGCGTTGATGGAGGGGAGAAGTACGAGCAGTACTTC. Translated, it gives CSVDGGEKYEQYF.

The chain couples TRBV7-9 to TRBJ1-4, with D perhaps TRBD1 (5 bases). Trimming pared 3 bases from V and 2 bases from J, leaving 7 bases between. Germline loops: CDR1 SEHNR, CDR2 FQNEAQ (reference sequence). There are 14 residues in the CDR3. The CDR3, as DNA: TGTGCCAGCAGCTTTCAGGGTACTAATGAAAAACTGTTTTTT. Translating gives CASSFQGTNEKLFF.

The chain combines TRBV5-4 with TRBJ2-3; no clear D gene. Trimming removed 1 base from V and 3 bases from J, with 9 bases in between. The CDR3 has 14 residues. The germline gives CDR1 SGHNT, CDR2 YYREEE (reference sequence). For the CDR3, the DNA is TGTGCCAGCAGCTTGTTCCAAATGACAGATACGCAGTATTTT. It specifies CASSLFQMTDTQYF.

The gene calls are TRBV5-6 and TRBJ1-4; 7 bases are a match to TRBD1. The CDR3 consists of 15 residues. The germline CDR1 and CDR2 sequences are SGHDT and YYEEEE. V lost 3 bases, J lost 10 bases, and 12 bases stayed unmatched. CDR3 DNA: TGTGCCAGCAGCTCCCGACAGGGAGAAAGAGGAAAACTGTTTTTT. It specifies CASSSRQGERGKLFF.

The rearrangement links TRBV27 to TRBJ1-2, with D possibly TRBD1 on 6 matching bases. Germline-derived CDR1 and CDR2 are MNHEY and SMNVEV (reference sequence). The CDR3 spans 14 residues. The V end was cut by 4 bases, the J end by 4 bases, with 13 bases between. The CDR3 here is CASSSKQGSYGYTF. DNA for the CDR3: TGTGCCAGCAGTTCAAAACAGGGTAGCTATGGCTACACCTTC.

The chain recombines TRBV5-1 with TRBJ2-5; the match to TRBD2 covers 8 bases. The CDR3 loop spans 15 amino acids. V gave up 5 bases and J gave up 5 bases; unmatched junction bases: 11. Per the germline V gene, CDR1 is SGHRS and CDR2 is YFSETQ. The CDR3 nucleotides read TGCGCCAGCAGTTTAACCGGGACTAGGGATGAGACCCAGTACTTC. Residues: CASSLTGTRDETQYF.

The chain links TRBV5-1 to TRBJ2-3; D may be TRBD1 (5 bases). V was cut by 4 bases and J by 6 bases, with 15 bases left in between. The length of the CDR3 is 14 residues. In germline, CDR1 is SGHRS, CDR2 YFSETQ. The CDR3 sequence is CASSDMGPRDTQYF. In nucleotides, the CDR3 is TGCGCCAGCAGCGATATGGGGCCAAGGGATACGCAGTATTTT.

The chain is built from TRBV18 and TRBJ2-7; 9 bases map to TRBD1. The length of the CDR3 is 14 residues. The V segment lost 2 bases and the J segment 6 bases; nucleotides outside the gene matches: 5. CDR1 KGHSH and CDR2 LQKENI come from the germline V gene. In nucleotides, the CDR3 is TGTGCCAGCTCACCAGGGACAGGGTCGGTCGAGCAGTACTTC. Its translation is CASSPGTGSVEQYF. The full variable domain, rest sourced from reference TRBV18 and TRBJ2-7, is NAGVMQNPRHLVRRRGQEARLRCSPMKGHSHVYWYRQLPEEGLKFMVYLQKENIIDESGMPKERFSAEFPKEGPSILRIQQVVRGDSAAYFCASSPGTGSVEQYFGPGTRLTVT.

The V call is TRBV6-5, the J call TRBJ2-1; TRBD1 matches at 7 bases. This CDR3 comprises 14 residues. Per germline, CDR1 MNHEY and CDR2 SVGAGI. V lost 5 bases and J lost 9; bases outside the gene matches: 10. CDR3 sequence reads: CASSTGQEWGEQFF. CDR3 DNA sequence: TGTGCCAGCAGTACCGGACAGGAATGGGGTGAGCAGTTCTTC.

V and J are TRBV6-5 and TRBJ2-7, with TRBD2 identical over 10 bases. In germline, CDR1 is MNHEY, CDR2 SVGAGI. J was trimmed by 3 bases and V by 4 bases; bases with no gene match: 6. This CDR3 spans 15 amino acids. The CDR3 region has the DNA TGTGCCAGCAGTTCACCCGGGACTAGCGACTACGAGCAGTACTTC. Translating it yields CASSSPGTSDYEQYF.

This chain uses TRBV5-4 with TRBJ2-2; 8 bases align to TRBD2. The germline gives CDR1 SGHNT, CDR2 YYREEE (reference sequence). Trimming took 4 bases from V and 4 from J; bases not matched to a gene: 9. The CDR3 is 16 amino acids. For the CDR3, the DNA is TGTGCCAGCAGCCCCAGTCAAGCGGGGGTCACCGGGGAGCTGTTTTTT. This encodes CASSPSQAGVTGELFF.

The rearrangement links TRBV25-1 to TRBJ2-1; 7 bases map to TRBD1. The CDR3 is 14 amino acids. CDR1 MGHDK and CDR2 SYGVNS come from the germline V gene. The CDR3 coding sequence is TGTGCATCCCTGGCAGGGGGACCGTGGAATGAGCAGTTCTTC. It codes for CASLAGGPWNEQFF.

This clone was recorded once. DNA for the CDR3: TGTGCCACCGGGCTAGCGGGAGAAGAGACCCAGTACTTC. It translates to CATGLAGEETQYF. The genes are TRBV24-1 and TRBJ2-5; 10 positions match TRBD2. Germline loops: CDR1 KGHDR, CDR2 SFDVKD. With 9 bases clipped from V and 3 bases from J, the junction kept 3 bases outside the gene matches. CDR3 length: 13 residues.